The sequence of this T cell receptor beta chain was determined in a study of persistence of HIV-infected CD4 T cells. Background on the study: The sample holds CD4+ T cells responsive to CMV or HIV-1 Gag. Up to about 200 mL blood was drawn at multiple time points; two donors had single-time leukapheresis.

Sequencing used immunoSEQ version 4 in survey mode. The assay was immunoSEQ multiplex PCR, and TCRdb's table has in-frame clones only and misses some. The sample includes roughly 34,000 clones, around 76% seen only once; the top ten take approximately 6.5%. Turning to this clone: Its antigen remains unknown.

Lysates of CMV-infected fibroblasts at around 9.1 ug/mL stimulated these cells. CD40L/CD69 double-negative CD45RO-high memory CD4+ T cells were collected. Adults with HIV-1 started suppressive ART while chronically infected. Donors had CD4+ T cell counts above 400 cells/uL and were CMV-seropositive. The sample here was CD4+ T cells sorted from PBMCs after roughly 18-hour stimulation, taken from a patient who received antiretroviral therapy. The TCR comes from an adult woman with HIV who was CMV-seropositive.

The CDR3 DNA reads TGTGCCAGCAGTCCAGACAGCATACCCTCCTACGAGCAGTACTTC. Translation: CASSPDSIPSYEQYF. V and J are TRBV2 and TRBJ2-7; possibly TRBD1 for D (5 bases). Trimming left V 5 bases short and J 0 bases short, with 14 bases between. The CDR3 spans 15 residues. The germline gives CDR1 SNHLY, CDR2 FYNNEI.